This entry features one T cell receptor (beta chain) sequence. As yet, its antigen is unknown. The conserved phenylalanine or tryptophan is not found at the CDR3 terminus, so this likely reflects a read error. Primers used in a second PCR of about 7 to 12 cycles were a sample-barcoded 5' primer and a J-beta primer mix. TCRdb re-called the 5' RACE reads with MiXCR, one entry per CDR3 protein. The sample shows 450,000 to 700,000 distinct CDR3 sequences, approximately 25% of them seen only once. Every donor gave roughly 9.2 milliliters of peripheral blood. Germline V gene lookup returns CDR1 KGHSH and CDR2 LQKENI. Trimming removed 2 bases at V and 0 bases at J, with 2 bases between. The CDR3 runs 12 residues. The data are from a study of blood T cells in healthy people across ages. The study's findings and limits: The authors considered diversity estimates from one million T cells to be underestimates. TCR beta diversity, measured per million T cells, fell in a roughly linear way with age. With naive T cell percentage, TCR beta diversity showed a strong correlation.

The chain links TRBV18 to TRBJ2-7; unclear D gene. The sequenced sample was blood. The sequence came from a woman in her seventies in good health. The DNA for the CDR3 is TGTGCCAGCTCACCAAGCTCCTACGAGCAGTACCTC. As protein: CASSPSSYEQYL.